Listed below are T cell receptor beta chains from one sample, sequenced in a study of Ad26.COV2.S vaccination and SARS-CoV-2 variants. Clones were read by immunoSEQ multiplex PCR, and TCRdb kept only the in-frame ones, dropping some. This repertoire shows around 270,000 clones, 87% found once; its top ten account for 2.9%. The source was peripheral blood, collected in a trial of Ad26.COV2.S vaccine versus placebo. The receptors derive from a person between 18 and 65 years old who received the Ad26.COV2.S COVID-19 vaccine or a placebo. Each CDR3 is given with its conserved first and last residue. Fields, in order: V gene, clone size, J gene, D gene, CDR3 DNA, CDR3 protein. The D gene is left open where the match is weak. Where a row states a size, it is once, few, many or the class of an expanded clone; other rows omit it.

TRBV2	-	TRBJ1-1	-	TGTGCCAGCAGTGCTGAAGGCGTGAACACTGAAGCTTTCTTT	CASSAEGVNTEAFF
TRBV5-1	-	TRBJ1-1	-	TGCGCCAGCAGCAAAACGGTAAATCGGAACACTGAAGCTTTCTTT	CASSKTVNRNTEAFF
TRBV11-2	-	TRBJ1-5	-	TGTGCCAGCAGCCCCACTCGATACCAGCCCCAGCATTTT	CASSPTRYQPQHF
TRBV11-2	few	TRBJ1-5	-	TGTGCCAGCAGCCCTAATAGTAACCAGCCCCAGCATTTT	CASSPNSNQPQHF
TRBV30	-	TRBJ1-5	-	TGTGCCTGGAGCCCCCCCTCCAATCAGCCCCAGCATTTT	CAWSPPSNQPQHF
TRBV4-1	-	TRBJ2-7	TRBD2	TGCGCCAGCAGCCCGACTAGCGGGGGAGTTAACGAGCAGTACTTC	CASSPTSGGVNEQYF
TRBV11-3	-	TRBJ2-1	-	TGTGCCAGCAGCTTAAGAGGGCCAGGGAATGAGCAGTTCTTC	CASSLRGPGNEQFF
TRBV18	-	TRBJ2-3	-	TGTGCCAGCTCACGGGGATGGAGCACAGATACGCAGTATTTT	CASSRGWSTDTQYF
TRBV9	-	TRBJ2-5	-	TGTGCCAGCAGCGCACAGACTAACTACCAAGAGACCCAGTACTTC	CASSAQTNYQETQYF
TRBV19	-	TRBJ2-2	-	TGTGCCAGTAGTATAGGACTTCTGTACGACACCGGGGAGCTGTTTTTT	CASSIGLLYDTGELFF
TRBV9	many	TRBJ2-1	-	TGTGCCAGCAGCCCCCGGGCGGAGAGCTCCTACAATGAGCAGTTCTTC	CASSPRAESSYNEQFF
TRBV15	-	TRBJ1-4	TRBD1	TGTGCCACCAGCAGCCTCGGGACAGGGGGTGAAAAACTGTTTTTT	CATSSLGTGGEKLFF
TRBV9	-	TRBJ2-3	-	TGTGCCAGCAGCCCCTTCGACGGTCATACGCAGTATTTT	CASSPFDGHTQYF
TRBV6-1	once	TRBJ1-5	-	TGTGCCAGCAGTGAAGGGGCTCAGATCTATAGCAATCAGCCCCAGCATTTT	CASSEGAQIYSNQPQHF
TRBV19	-	TRBJ1-5	TRBD1	TGTGCCAGTAGCCCGTGGGGACAGGGGGCAGGCCAGCCCCAGCATTTT	CASSPWGQGAGQPQHF
TRBV6-1	-	TRBJ2-5	TRBD1	TGTGCCAGCAGTGAATTCCCCAGGACAGGTCAAGAGACCCAGTACTTC	CASSEFPRTGQETQYF
TRBV19	-	TRBJ1-1	TRBD1	TGTGCCAGTAGTAGCGATTTCAGGACAGGGTCCCCTGAAGCTTTCTTT	CASSSDFRTGSPEAFF
TRBV18	-	TRBJ1-5	-	TGTGCCAGCTCACCCCTACACGATCAGCCCCAGCATTTT	CASSPLHDQPQHF
TRBV7-3	-	TRBJ2-2	TRBD1	TGTGCCAGCAGCTTCACAGGGGGCGCGCCCCCCGGGGAGCTGTTTTTT	CASSFTGGAPPGELFF
TRBV10-2	-	TRBJ1-4	TRBD1	TGCGCCAGCAGTGAGGAGGGGAGGGGGCGTGAAAAACTGTTTTTT	CASSEEGRGREKLFF
TRBV4-3	-	TRBJ2-3	TRBD2	TGCGCCAGCAGCCCCGGGGGGGCAGGTGATACGCAGTATTTT	CASSPGGAGDTQYF
TRBV4-2	few	TRBJ2-1	-	TGTGCCAGCAGCTCCCGTAACGCCGAAGGGAATGAGCAGTTCTTC	CASSSRNAEGNEQFF
TRBV7-3	-	TRBJ2-3	TRBD2	TGTGCCAGCAGCTTAGTTGGGGGGGCAGATACGCAGTATTTT	CASSLVGGADTQYF
TRBV7-3	once	TRBJ2-1	-	TGTGCCAGCAGCTTAAGGGAGAGCTCCTACAATGAGCAGTTCTTC	CASSLRESSYNEQFF
TRBV18	-	TRBJ1-6	-	TGTGCCAGCTCATTAGGGGTCCTGGATTCACCCCTCCACTTT	CASSLGVLDSPLHF
TRBV18	once	TRBJ2-7	-	TGTGCCAGCTCACCCCAGAAATCCTACGAGCAGTACTTC	CASSPQKSYEQYF
TRBV19	-	TRBJ2-5	-	TGTGCCAGTAGTATTCTGGGGGGCAGGGAGACCCAGTACTTC	CASSILGGRETQYF
TRBV6-5	-	TRBJ1-3	-	TGTGCCAGCAGTTACTCGAACAGGGCTGGAAACACCATATATTTT	CASSYSNRAGNTIYF
TRBV2	once	TRBJ2-1	-	TGTGCCAGCAGTGAAGAGGGGGAATTCTCCTACAATGAGCAGTTCTTC	CASSEEGEFSYNEQFF
TRBV5-1	-	TRBJ2-1	TRBD2	TGCGCCAGCAGCTTGGCTAGCGGGGGGCTTTACAATGAGCAGTTCTTC	CASSLASGGLYNEQFF
TRBV9	-	TRBJ2-2	TRBD1	TGTGCCAGCAGCGGTGGGGACAGGGGTGACACCGGGGAGCTGTTTTTT	CASSGGDRGDTGELFF
TRBV15	-	TRBJ2-1	-	TGTGCCACCAGCAGAGGTAAGGACGTCAATGAGCAGTTCTTC	CATSRGKDVNEQFF
TRBV5-1	-	TRBJ2-3	TRBD2	TGCGCCAGCAGCCAACCCGGGACTAGGGTAAACACAGATACGCAGTATTTT	CASSQPGTRVNTDTQYF
TRBV4-3	-	TRBJ2-1	TRBD2	TGCGCCAGCAGTCCTAGGACTAGCGGGGGTAGCTCCTACAATGAGCAGTTCTTC	CASSPRTSGGSSYNEQFF
TRBV7-2	once	TRBJ2-3	-	TGTGCCAGCAAGGCTGTGGGGGGGCCAGCAGATACGCAGTATTTT	CASKAVGGPADTQYF
TRBV18	-	TRBJ1-2	TRBD1	TGTGCCAGCTCACCATGGGGACAGGGGGACTACACCTTC	CASSPWGQGDYTF
TRBV30	-	TRBJ1-1	-	TGTGCCTGGAGGGACAGTGCAATGAACACTGAAGCTTTCTTT	CAWRDSAMNTEAFF
TRBV29-1	-	TRBJ1-3	TRBD1	TGCAGCGTCCGACAGGGGGCAGGAAACACCATATATTTT	CSVRQGAGNTIYF
TRBV5-5	-	TRBJ2-3	TRBD1	TGTGCCAGCAGCTTGACAGGGGCAGATACGCAGTATTTT	CASSLTGADTQYF
TRBV18	-	TRBJ1-5	TRBD1	TGTGCCAGCTCACCAGGGACAGGGCTAAGTCAGCCCCAGCATTTT	CASSPGTGLSQPQHF
TRBV27	-	TRBJ1-4	TRBD1	TGTGCCAGCAGTTTCCTACCGGGACAGGGGGCTTCAACTAATGAAAAACTGTTTTTT	CASSFLPGQGASTNEKLFF
TRBV29-1	once	TRBJ2-5	TRBD2	TGCAGCTTACCAGCGGGAATCGGTGAGACCCAGTACTTC	CSLPAGIGETQYF
TRBV5-4	-	TRBJ2-5	-	TGTGCCAGCAGCTCCGGGCCTCAGAAAAGGGACCCGAAGACCCAGTACTTC	CASSSGPQKRDPKTQYF